This TCR beta chain was obtained from a study of chemoradiotherapy in HPV16-positive cancers. The method was immunoSEQ multiplex PCR; TCRdb's version includes in-frame clones alone and lacks a portion of them. In the table there are about 66,000 clones, 88% of which are singletons. The CDR3 has 17 amino acids. The V and J ends lost 6 bases and 8 bases, in that order; junction bases with no gene match: 19. In germline, CDR1 is MNHNS, CDR2 SASEGT. The specimen comprised blood, sampled from a patient who underwent chemoradiotherapy. This TCR derives from a human donor with HPV-associated anogenital cancer. The chain employs TRBV6-1 and TRBJ2-1; TRBD2 matches at 7 bases. This CDR3 is CASRETHAGLVRDEQFF. The CDR3 nucleotides read TGTGCCAGCAGAGAAACTCACGCCGGACTAGTTAGAGATGAGCAGTTCTTC.